These 18 T cell receptor beta chains came from one sample sequenced in a study of T-cell memory formation after mild COVID-19 (dated by TCRdb to the early 2020s). The library was prepared using 5' RACE. The sequencing machine was an Illumina NovaSeq 6000. TCRdb cleaned the public reads at Q25 with fastp, built clones with MiXCR and kept in-frame beta chains. Records with the same CDR3 protein are collapsed into one entry carrying the most frequent genes and DNA. The sample contains hundreds of thousands of distinct CDR3 sequences, under 30% of them found a single time. The top ten hold approximately 13% of the sample. The sequenced sample was PBMCs or a T cell subset sorted from them (not recorded which). The receptors were gathered from an adult woman who had mild COVID-19 (a few samples of this study predate the infection). The sample titles of this study are shuffled in the database, so cell type and time point are left out; the donor was told from shared clones.

This clonotype turned up a few times. The CDR3 DNA sequence: TGTGCCAGCAGCCAAGCACGGGGCGCGACTGAAGCTTTCTTT. It encodes CASSQARGATEAFF. This chain joins TRBV3-1 and TRBJ1-1; TRBD1 is a possible D gene (5 bases). Germline CDR1 LGHDT, CDR2 YNNKEL (reference sequence). The CDR3 is 14 residues long. The germline V and J ends were trimmed by 1 base and 5 bases, with 11 bases remaining between them. Full variable domain (missing parts from reference TRBV3-1 and TRBJ1-1): DTAVSQTPKYLVTQMGNDKSIKCEQNLGHDTMYWYKQDSKKFLKIMFSYNNKELIINETVPNRFSPKSPDKAHLNLHINSLELGDSAVYFCASSQARGATEAFFGQGTRLTVV.

This chain joins TRBV10-3 and TRBJ2-5; D unclear. Per germline, CDR1 ENHRY and CDR2 SYGVKD. The CDR3 runs to 13 residues. V dropped 0 bases and J dropped 3 bases, with 5 bases sitting between them. CDR3 in DNA: TGTGCCATCAGTGAGTCAGGGAAAGAGACCCAGTACTTC. Residues: CAISESGKETQYF.

This clonotype has more than one count but fewer than ten. The chain has TRBV28 and TRBJ2-7; TRBD1 is a possible D gene (5 bases). CDR3 length equals 14 residues. The germline V and J ends were trimmed by 4 bases and 2 bases, with 12 bases remaining between them. Germline V CDR1 and CDR2: MDHEN, SYDVKM. The chain's CDR3 is CASSSPMTAYEQYF. CDR3 bases: TGTGCCAGCAGTTCCCCCATGACAGCCTACGAGCAGTACTTC.

The chain carries TRBV4-1 and TRBJ2-2; D is perhaps TRBD1 (6 bases). Trimming pared 2 bases from V and 3 bases from J, leaving 10 bases between. Germline V gives CDR1 MGHRA, CDR2 YSYEKL. CDR3 length: 15 amino acids. CDR3 amino acids: CASSQSTGHTGELFF. The CDR3 DNA sequence: TGCGCCAGCAGCCAATCAACAGGGCACACCGGGGAGCTGTTTTTT.

A few counts support this clonotype. This rearrangement joins TRBV5-1 to TRBJ2-1, with a weak D call TRBD2 (6 bases). The CDR3 is made up of 17 amino acids. Looked up from germline, CDR1 is SGHRS and CDR2 is YFSETQ. V lost 7 bases to trimming and J lost 0 bases, with 20 bases between them. Here the CDR3 DNA reads TGCGCCAGCCAACCGGTCGGTCGGGGGAGCTCCTACAATGAGCAGTTCTTC. Encoded protein: CASQPVGRGSSYNEQFF.

This clonotype came up a few times. V is TRBV7-9 and J is TRBJ1-1; D gene ambiguous. Germline V gene sequence: CDR1 SEHNR, CDR2 FQNEAQ (reference sequence). The CDR3 consists of 15 residues. V was shortened by 2 bases and J by 5 bases, with 15 bases between the two germline ends. CDR3 region: CASSLQVGELTEAFF. In nucleotides, the CDR3 is TGTGCCAGCAGCTTACAGGTGGGCGAACTGACTGAAGCTTTCTTT.

This clonotype was detected a few times. The chain employs TRBV7-2 and TRBJ2-1, with 9 bases matching TRBD2. In germline, CDR1 is SGHTA, CDR2 FQGNSA. V lost 5 bases and J lost 10; bases outside the gene matches: 12. CDR3 length: 15 residues. As DNA, the CDR3 is TGTGCCAGCAGCAACGCCCAGCGGGGGGTATGGGAGCAGTTCTTC. This gives the protein CASSNAQRGVWEQFF.

This clonotype was seen a handful of times. With a far larger clone one base away, a read error is the likely cause. This rearrangement joins TRBV27 to TRBJ2-1; D gene unclear. Germline CDR1 and CDR2: MNHEY and SMNVEV (reference sequence). The V and J ends lost 4 bases and 4 bases respectively, with 2 bases between them. The length of the CDR3 is 11 residues. CDR3 bases: TGTGCCAGCAGTTGGTACAATGAGCAGTTCTTC. Amino acid sequence: CASSWYNEQFF.

This sequence joins TRBV7-6 and TRBJ2-5; 13 nucleotides line up with TRBD2. The CDR3 is made up of 16 amino acids. V trimming: 5 bases; J trimming: 4 bases; junction bases outside the gene matches: 7. Germline CDR1 is SGHVS and CDR2 is FNYEAQ. This chain's CDR3 is CASSRRLAGGGETQYF. The CDR3 nucleotides read TGTGCCAGCAGCCGAAGACTAGCGGGGGGCGGAGAGACCCAGTACTTC. The complete variable domain, with remaining parts taken from reference TRBV7-6 and TRBJ2-5, reads GAGVSQSPRYKVTKRGQDVALRCDPISGHVSLYWYRQALGQGPEFLTYFNYEAQQDKSGLPNDRFSAERPEGSISTLTIQRTEQRDSAMYRCASSRRLAGGGETQYFGPGTRLLVL.

This chain connects TRBV12-3 or TRBV12-4 to TRBJ2-3; 9 bases are shared with TRBD2. Germline trimming cut 2 bases from V and 4 bases from J; bases unmatched to any gene: 4. The length of the CDR3 is 15 residues. The CDR3 nucleotides are TGTGCCAGCAGTTTATTTCTAGCGGGGTCAGATACGCAGTATTTT. This sequence encodes CASSLFLAGSDTQYF.

The rearrangement uses TRBV7-2 and TRBJ2-5, with TRBD2 identical over 11 bases. V was pared by 1 base and J by 5 bases, with 18 bases of the junction left unmatched. Germline CDR1 SGHTA, CDR2 FQGNSA. The CDR3 length is 20 residues. The CDR3 spells CASSLVSSGTSGRFLETQYF. CDR3 coding DNA: TGTGCCAGCAGCTTAGTTTCTTCGGGTACTAGCGGGAGATTTTTGGAGACCCAGTACTTC. The full variable domain, in which reference TRBV7-2 and TRBJ2-5 provide the parts outside the CDR3, is GAGVSQSPSNKVTEKGKDVELRCDPISGHTALYWYRQSLGQGLEFLIYFQGNSAPDKSGLPSDRFSAERTGGSVSTLTIQRTQQEDSAVYLCASSLVSSGTSGRFLETQYFGPGTRLLVL.

V usage is TRBV7-3 and J usage is TRBJ2-3; D unclear. From germline, CDR1 is SGHTA and CDR2 FQGTGA. The CDR3 is 15 residues long. Trimming left V 5 bases short and J 0 bases short, with 12 bases between. In nucleotides, the CDR3 is TGTGCCAGCAGCGCTCATAGTTTGAGCACAGATACGCAGTATTTT. It yields the protein CASSAHSLSTDTQYF.

In this sample, this clonotype turned up a few times. The chain links TRBV12-3 or TRBV12-4 to TRBJ2-3; the match to TRBD2 covers 12 bases. This CDR3 comprises 16 residues. Losses at the gene ends were 3 bases for V and 6 bases for J; bases not matched to a gene: 7. The CDR3 DNA sequence: TGTGCCAGCAGTTTCCCCAATCTAGCGGGAGGGGATACGCAGTATTTT. The encoded protein is CASSFPNLAGGDTQYF.

The CDR3 nucleotides are TGTGCCAGCAGTTACTCACCTCGGATGGGAAGCAATGAGCAGTTCTTC. It codes for CASSYSPRMGSNEQFF. The chain couples TRBV6-5 to TRBJ2-1, with D uncertain. V was pared by 0 bases and J by 6 bases, with 15 bases between. This CDR3 contains 16 residues. Germline CDR1 reads MNHEY; CDR2 reads SVGAGI.

V gene TRBV20-1 combines with J gene TRBJ2-5; D may be TRBD2 (6 bases). This CDR3 comprises 14 residues. V was trimmed by 4 bases and J by 5 bases, leaving 17 bases between them. In germline, CDR1 is DFQATT, CDR2 SNEGSKA (reference sequence). In nucleotides, the CDR3 is TGCAGTGCTAAGGAGGGTTCGTCCAGGGAGACCCAGTACTTC. This codes for CSAKEGSSRETQYF.

The V and J genes are TRBV6-2 or TRBV6-3 and TRBJ2-7; D gene uncertain. The V gene lost 6 bases and the J gene lost 1 base, with 13 bases spanning the gap. Germline CDR1 reads MNHEY; CDR2 reads SVGEGT. The CDR3 covers 14 residues. CDR3 region: CASSPYGHSYEQYF. DNA of the CDR3: TGTGCCAGCAGCCCCTACGGGCATTCCTACGAGCAGTACTTC.

The genes are TRBV3-1 and TRBJ2-7, with D tentatively TRBD1 (6 bases). The CDR3 consists of 13 residues. Germline CDR1 and CDR2: LGHDT and YNNKEL (reference sequence). V lost 5 bases and J 2 bases, leaving 10 bases between the germline ends. The CDR3 reads CASSGGHTYEQYF. The CDR3 DNA reads TGTGCCAGCAGCGGGGGACACACCTACGAGCAGTACTTC.

This clonotype is a singleton in its sample. J is TRBJ2-1 and V is TRBV9, with TRBD2 matching over 7 bases. The CDR3 consists of 14 residues. J lost 6 bases, V lost 4 bases, and 7 bases had no gene match. CDR1 SGDLS and CDR2 YYNGEE come from the germline V gene. CDR3 sequence reads: CASSWSGTTNEQFF. The CDR3 DNA is TGTGCCAGCAGCTGGAGCGGGACTACCAATGAGCAGTTCTTC.